This T cell receptor (beta chain) is from a study of beta chain features in type 1 diabetes. Via CD45RO/CCR7/CD25/CD127/CD95/CD27, cells of the CD4+ naive, central memory, regulatory and stem cell-like memory subsets were sorted. Each of the sorted populations had a purity greater than 95%. Study conclusions and caveats: TCRB CDR3 length was moderately but significantly reduced in all four CD4+ subsets of Type 1 diabetes patients. Naive, central memory and regulatory TCRB repertoires appeared more similar among patients than healthy donors.

Germline V gene data show CDR1 as SGHTA and CDR2 as FQGNSA. V was clipped by 6 bases and J by 8 bases; unmatched bases: 8. The length of the CDR3 is 14 residues. Every isolated RNA sample was fully reverse transcribed, so sequencing captured expressed TCRB transcripts. The table came from immunoSEQ multiplex PCR; TCRdb's copy has only in-frame clones and leaves some out. The repertoire has 130,000 to 150,000 clones, less than 9% of them found once; the top ten carry around 1.5%. Of note for this clone: The antigen is unknown.

This sequence joins TRBV7-2 and TRBJ1-1, with 11 positions matching TRBD1. Sequencing was carried out using central memory CD4+ T cells from blood. This sequence originates from a woman in her twenties or thirties in good health. The CDR3 coding sequence is TGTGCCAGCAGGTCCGGGACAGGGGGGCCCGAAGCTTTCTTT. Amino acids: CASRSGTGGPEAFF. Supplemented by reference TRBV7-2 and TRBJ1-1, the full variable domain reads GAGVSQSPSNKVTEKGKDVELRCDPISGHTALYWYRQSLGQGLEFLIYFQGNSAPDKSGLPSDRFSAERTGGSVSTLTIQRTQQEDSAVYLCASRSGTGGPEAFFGQGTRLTVV.